This T cell receptor (beta chain) comes out of a study of blood T cell repertoires in COVID-19. Study at large: PBMCs, B-cell-depleted T cells, or T cells were the source of the cDNA or gDNA that made up the material.

Trimming stripped 6 bases from V and 3 bases from J, with 19 bases between. Germline-derived CDR1 and CDR2 are LNHDA and SQIVND (reference sequence). The CDR3 extends over 16 amino acids. As originally analysed: Cell counts per sample came from amplifying reference gene primers. Data came from immunoSEQ multiplex PCR; TCRdb stores just in-frame clones and leaves some out. V, J and clone size derive from that table, while D and trimming were established from the DNA sequence. The top ten hold around 2.5% of the sample, which has some 100,000 clones, around 79% seen once. The J gene is TRBJ2-3, the V gene TRBV19, with D possibly being TRBD1 (6 bases). The sequence derives from a man in his forties or fifties with acute or convalescent COVID-19. Sequences were obtained from peripheral blood. The CDR3 spells CASRSQGQEVTDTQYF. Written as DNA, the CDR3 is TGTGCCAGTAGGTCACAGGGCCAGGAAGTAACAGATACGCAGTATTTT.